This T cell receptor beta chain was captured in a study of blood T cell repertoires in COVID-19. About the research overall: Donors in the United States, Italy and Spain gave samples during acute or convalescent COVID-19.

Generated by immunoSEQ multiplex PCR, the TCRdb table keeps only in-frame clones and is missing some. The data contain 60,000 to 80,000 clones, 65% to 90% of them singletons. Germline V CDR1 and CDR2: SGHRS, YFSETQ. CDR3 length equals 15 residues. Trimming cost V 4 bases and J 9 bases; bases outside gene matches: 11. This receptor was obtained from a man between 45 and 60 years old with acute or convalescent COVID-19. The chain is built from TRBV5-1 and TRBJ1-3; 9 bases align to TRBD1. The specimen sequenced was peripheral blood. This CDR3 is CASSQSPGTGTTIYF. Here the CDR3 DNA reads TGCGCCAGCAGCCAAAGTCCCGGGACAGGGACCACCATATATTTT.